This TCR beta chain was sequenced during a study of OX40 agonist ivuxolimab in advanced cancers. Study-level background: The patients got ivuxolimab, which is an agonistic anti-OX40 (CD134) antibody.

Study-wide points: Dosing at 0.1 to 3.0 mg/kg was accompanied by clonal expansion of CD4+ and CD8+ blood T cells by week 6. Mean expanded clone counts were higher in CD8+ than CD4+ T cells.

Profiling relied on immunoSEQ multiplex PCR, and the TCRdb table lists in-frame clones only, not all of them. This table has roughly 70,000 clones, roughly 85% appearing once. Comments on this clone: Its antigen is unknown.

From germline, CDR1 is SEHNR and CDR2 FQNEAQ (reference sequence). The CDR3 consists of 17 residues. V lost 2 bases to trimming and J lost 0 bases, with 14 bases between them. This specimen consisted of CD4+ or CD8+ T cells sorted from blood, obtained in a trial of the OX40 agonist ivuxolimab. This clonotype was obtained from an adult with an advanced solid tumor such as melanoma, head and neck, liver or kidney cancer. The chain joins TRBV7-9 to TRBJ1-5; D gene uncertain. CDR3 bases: TGTGCCAGCAGCTTATCTTCAGAATTTTATAGCAATCAGCCCCAGCATTTT. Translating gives CASSLSSEFYSNQPQHF.